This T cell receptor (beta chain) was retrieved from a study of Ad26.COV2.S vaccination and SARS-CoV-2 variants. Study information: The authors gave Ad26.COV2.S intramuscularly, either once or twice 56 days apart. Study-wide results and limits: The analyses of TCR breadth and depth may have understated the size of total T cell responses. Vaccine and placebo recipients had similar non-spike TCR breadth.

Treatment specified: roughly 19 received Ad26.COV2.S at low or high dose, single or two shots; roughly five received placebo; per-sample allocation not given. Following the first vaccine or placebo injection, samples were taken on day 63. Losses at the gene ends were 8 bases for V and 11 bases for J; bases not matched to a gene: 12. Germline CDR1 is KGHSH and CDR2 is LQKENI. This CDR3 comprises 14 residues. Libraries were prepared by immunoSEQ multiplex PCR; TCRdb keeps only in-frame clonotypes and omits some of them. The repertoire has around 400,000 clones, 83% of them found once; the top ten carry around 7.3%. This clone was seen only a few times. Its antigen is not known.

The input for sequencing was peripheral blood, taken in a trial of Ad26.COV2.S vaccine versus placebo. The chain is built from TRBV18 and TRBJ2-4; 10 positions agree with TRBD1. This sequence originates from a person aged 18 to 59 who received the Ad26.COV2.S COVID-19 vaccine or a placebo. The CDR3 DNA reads TGTGCCAGCAAAGGAGGGACAGGGGCCCTAGTTCAGTACTTC. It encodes CASKGGTGALVQYF.